This entry lists 31 T cell receptor beta chains sequenced from one sample in a study of T cells in tuberculosis. Stated time point: new active TB diagnosis, blood taken before or within 7 days of starting treatment. The assay was immunoSEQ multiplex PCR, and TCRdb's table has in-frame clones only and misses some. Of about 49,000 clones listed, over 90% were seen once; the top ten hold more than 1.2%. Material: PBMCs, obtained at tuberculosis diagnosis. These receptors were collected from an adult with tuberculosis.

The CDR3 protein is CASSLSGQGNYGYTF. CDR3 coding DNA: TGTGCCAGCAGCTTAAGTGGCCAGGGGAACTATGGCTACACCTTC. The genes are TRBV5-4 and TRBJ1-2; weak D call: TRBD1 (6 bases). Germline values: CDR1 SGHNT, CDR2 YYREEE (reference sequence). V lost 2 bases and J 2 bases, leaving 13 bases between the germline ends. This CDR3 comprises 15 residues.

The gene calls are TRBV27 and TRBJ2-3; 12 nucleotides align to TRBD2. Germline CDR1 is MNHEY and CDR2 is SMNVEV (reference sequence). J was trimmed by 5 bases and V by 8 bases; bases with no gene match: 11. The CDR3 contains 16 residues. The CDR3 DNA reads TGTGCCAGCGGAACCCGACTAGCGGGAGTTGGAGATACGCAGTATTTT. This translates into CASGTRLAGVGDTQYF.

DNA of the CDR3: TGCGCCAGCAGCCAAGAGAGCGGGAGGTTATCCTACAATGAGCAGTTCTTC. Translation: CASSQESGRLSYNEQFF. V and J are TRBV4-1 and TRBJ2-1; 9 bases match TRBD2. The V segment lost 0 bases and the J segment 1 base; nucleotides outside the gene matches: 4. This CDR3 has 17 amino acids. CDR1 is MGHRA, CDR2 YSYEKL, per germline.

This rearrangement joins TRBV6-1 to TRBJ2-3; 9 nucleotides match TRBD2. Unmatched junction bases numbered 8, after V lost 3 bases and J lost 4 bases. Germline V gene sequence: CDR1 MNHNS, CDR2 SASEGT. This CDR3 has 16 residues. DNA of the CDR3: TGTGCCAGCAGTGATGGAGCGGGAGGAGCGGCAGATACGCAGTATTTT. Residues: CASSDGAGGAADTQYF.

The chain uses TRBV2 and TRBJ1-1; D gene ambiguous. The CDR3 is 15 amino acids. Trimming cost V 4 bases and J 0 bases, with 12 bases left between them. Germline values: CDR1 SNHLY, CDR2 FYNNEI. This chain's CDR3 is CASSGGVGLNTEAFF. The CDR3 DNA is TGTGCCAGCAGTGGCGGTGTGGGTCTGAACACTGAAGCTTTCTTT.

The CDR3 protein is CAWSPRALGNTIYF. In DNA, the CDR3 is TGTGCCTGGAGTCCGAGGGCGCTGGGAAACACCATATATTTT. The chain employs TRBV30 and TRBJ1-3, with D hard to call. CDR3 length equals 14 residues. The V end lost 2 bases, the J end lost 4 bases, and 12 bases lay between the germline ends. Germline loops: CDR1 GTSNPN, CDR2 SVGIG (reference sequence).

The chain joins TRBV25-1 to TRBJ1-6; TRBD1 aligns across 7 bases. The germline CDR1 and CDR2 sequences are MGHDK and SYGVNS. The CDR3 runs to 17 residues. Germline trimming cut 4 bases from V and 3 bases from J; bases unmatched to any gene: 9. Written as DNA, the CDR3 is TGTGCCAGCAGTGCTGTGAGGGGGCTTCTCTATAATTCACCCCTCCACTTT. Its protein is CASSAVRGLLYNSPLHF.

V and J are TRBV4-3 and TRBJ2-7; D is possibly TRBD2 (6 bases). The germline V and J ends were trimmed by 3 bases and 0 bases, with 15 bases remaining between them. The V gene's germline CDR1 is LGHNA and CDR2 YSLEER. This CDR3 comprises 16 residues. The CDR3 region is CASSQWGLPGSYEQYF. CDR3 nucleotides: TGCGCCAGCAGCCAGTGGGGACTTCCTGGCTCCTACGAGCAGTACTTC.

This chain uses TRBV10-3 with TRBJ2-2, with 7 bases that match TRBD1. This CDR3 contains 13 residues. Germline CDR1 and CDR2: ENHRY and SYGVKD. The V gene end was trimmed by 3 bases and the J gene end by 7 bases; junction bases not matched to a gene: 2. CDR3 sequence: CAISEDRVGELFF. CDR3 DNA sequence: TGTGCCATCAGTGAAGACAGGGTCGGGGAGCTGTTTTTT.

The chain is built from TRBV30 and TRBJ1-1; TRBD1 aligns across 8 bases. CDR1 and CDR2 from the germline V gene are GTSNPN and SVGIG (reference sequence). V was pared by 3 bases and J by 7 bases, with 10 bases of the junction left unmatched. The CDR3 runs to 14 residues. CDR3 region: CAWSDRDRRGEAFF. DNA of the CDR3: TGTGCCTGGAGCGACCGGGACAGGAGGGGTGAAGCTTTCTTT.

In DNA form, the CDR3 reads TGTGCCAGCAGCTTCAGGGGGCCTAACTATGGCTACACCTTC. Its translation: CASSFRGPNYGYTF. This chain connects TRBV27 to TRBJ1-2; 8 nucleotides align to TRBD1. Looked up from germline, CDR1 is MNHEY and CDR2 is SMNVEV (reference sequence). This CDR3 comprises 14 residues. The V gene end was trimmed by 6 bases and the J gene end by 0 bases; junction bases not matched to a gene: 3.

The rearrangement uses TRBV4-1 and TRBJ2-7; possible D gene TRBD1, 6 bases. In germline, CDR1 is MGHRA, CDR2 YSYEKL. The CDR3 has 15 amino acids. Trimming stripped 1 base from V and 1 base from J, with 11 bases between. The CDR3 region has the DNA TGCGCCAGCAGCCAAGCCGGGACACTTTCCTACGAGCAGTACTTC. This translates into CASSQAGTLSYEQYF.

The chain links TRBV7-9 to TRBJ1-1, with 7 bases aligning to TRBD1. V trimming: 3 bases; J trimming: 1 base; junction bases outside the gene matches: 5. CDR3 size: 15 residues. The germline V gene has CDR1 SEHNR and CDR2 FQNEAQ (reference sequence). CDR3 sequence (DNA): TGTGCCAGCAGCTTTGAAGGGGGCTCGAACACTGAAGCTTTCTTT. This codes for CASSFEGGSNTEAFF.

V gene TRBV11-2 combines with J gene TRBJ2-1; no definite D call. Trimming took off 5 bases at V and 7 bases at J, with 6 bases between the two ends. CDR3 size: 11 residues. Per the germline V gene, CDR1 is SGHAT and CDR2 is FQNNGV. Here the CDR3 reads CASSPRNEQFF. The CDR3 nucleotides are TGTGCCAGCAGCCCCCGGAATGAGCAGTTCTTC.

In its sample, this clone was seen once. The chain uses TRBV7-9 and TRBJ2-5, with a possible D match to TRBD2 (6 bases). Germline V lookup: CDR1 SEHNR, CDR2 FQNEAQ (reference sequence). This CDR3 contains 15 residues. The V and J ends lost 1 base and 1 base respectively, with 10 bases between them. CDR3 protein: CASSLVGGPQETQYF. The CDR3 DNA sequence: TGTGCCAGCAGCTTAGTCGGGGGTCCCCAAGAGACCCAGTACTTC.

This clone was detected once. This chain connects TRBV10-2 to TRBJ2-5; 7 bases fit TRBD2. This CDR3 is built from 14 residues. V was clipped by 4 bases and J by 5 bases; unmatched bases: 7. CDR1 is WSHSY, CDR2 SAAADI, per germline. In DNA form, the CDR3 reads TGCGCCAGCAGTGGCGGGAGAGTGGCGGAGACCCAGTACTTC. Residues: CASSGGRVAETQYF.

This rearrangement joins TRBV5-1 to TRBJ2-7; 14 nucleotides match TRBD2. Germline V gene sequence: CDR1 SGHRS, CDR2 YFSETQ. The trim removed 4 bases at V and 9 bases at J, leaving 12 bases unmatched. This CDR3 is built from 16 residues. The CDR3, as DNA: TGCGCCAGCAGCAAAATACCGGGACTAGCGGGAGAAGGGCAGTACTTC. Encoded protein: CASSKIPGLAGEGQYF.

The gene calls are TRBV11-2 and TRBJ2-1, with a tentative D call TRBD2 (6 bases). CDR1 SGHAT and CDR2 FQNNGV come from the germline V gene. The ends were cut back, 3 bases at V and 4 bases at J, with 16 bases in the middle. The CDR3 is made up of 16 amino acids. The CDR3 nucleotides read TGTGCCAGCAGCTTCCCGGGAGTACTCCTATACAATGAGCAGTTCTTC. Its translation is CASSFPGVLLYNEQFF. Supplemented by reference TRBV11-2 and TRBJ2-1, the full variable domain reads EAGVAQSPRYKIIEKRQSVAFWCNPISGHATLYWYQQILGQGPKLLIQFQNNGVVDDSQLPKDRFSAERLKGVDSTLKIQPAKLEDSAVYLCASSFPGVLLYNEQFFGPGTRLTVL.

CDR3 DNA: TGTGCCAGCTCGGAACTAGCGGGAGGATCCTACGAGCAGTACTTC. This gives the protein CASSELAGGSYEQYF. The genes are TRBV18 and TRBJ2-7; the match to TRBD2 covers 12 bases. The CDR3 covers 15 residues. Trimming took 6 bases from V and 1 from J; bases not matched to a gene: 4. Germline loops: CDR1 KGHSH, CDR2 LQKENI.

The rearrangement joins TRBV18 to TRBJ2-1, with D possibly TRBD1 on 6 matching bases. CDR3 length equals 17 residues. The germline V gene encodes CDR1 KGHSH and CDR2 LQKENI. The V end lost 2 bases, the J end lost 2 bases, and 16 bases lay between the germline ends. The CDR3 nucleotides are TGTGCCAGCTCACCAAGGGTGGACAGTAGTCCCTACAATGAGCAGTTCTTC. It codes for CASSPRVDSSPYNEQFF.

This sequence joins TRBV6-6 and TRBJ1-2; 8 bases match TRBD1. CDR1 is MNHNY and CDR2 is SVGAGI in the germline V gene (reference sequence). V lost 7 bases and J lost 3; bases outside the gene matches: 7. The CDR3 length is 14 residues. This chain's CDR3 is CASTRQGTYYGYTF. The CDR3 DNA reads as TGTGCCAGCACCAGACAGGGGACCTACTATGGCTACACCTTC.

This sequence joins TRBV2 and TRBJ1-4; D might be TRBD1 (6 bases). Germline CDR1 and CDR2: SNHLY and FYNNEI. Trimming took off 7 bases at V and 7 bases at J, with 19 bases between the two ends. CDR3 length: 15 residues. The DNA of the CDR3 is TGTGCCAGCACACCTAGGGGCAGGGGAGCTGAAAAACTGTTTTTT. Translating it yields CASTPRGRGAEKLFF.

This chain links TRBV30 with TRBJ1-2; D is perhaps TRBD1 (6 bases). This CDR3 contains 14 residues. Trimming pared 3 bases from V and 4 bases from J, leaving 15 bases between. Germline V gives CDR1 GTSNPN, CDR2 SVGIG (reference sequence). In DNA form, the CDR3 reads TGTGCCTGGAGGCCAGGGGCGTTAGGCTATGGCTACACCTTC. Translating gives CAWRPGALGYGYTF.

The CDR3 here is CASSRSGFSHYEQYF. The CDR3 DNA sequence: TGTGCCAGCAGCCGCAGCGGGTTTTCTCACTACGAGCAGTACTTC. The chain links TRBV28 to TRBJ2-7; the D gene is possibly TRBD2 (6 bases). The CDR3 totals 15 residues. Between the trimmed V and J ends, which lost 6 bases and 3 bases, there was a span of 18 bases. The germline CDR1 and CDR2 sequences are MDHEN and SYDVKM.

The V gene is TRBV28, the J gene TRBJ1-5; the D gene is possibly TRBD1 (6 bases). CDR3 length: 12 residues. Germline-derived CDR1 and CDR2 are MDHEN and SYDVKM. The ends were cut back, 4 bases at V and 10 bases at J, with 11 bases in the middle. The DNA for the CDR3 is TGTGCCAGCAGTTCCTCGGGGGGCCCCCAGCATTTT. Its translation is CASSSSGGPQHF.

This rearrangement joins TRBV20-1 to TRBJ2-7; a possible D gene is TRBD1 (6 bases). The V gene lost 6 bases and the J gene lost 5 bases, with 11 bases spanning the gap. The CDR3 length is 11 residues. From germline, CDR1 is DFQATT and CDR2 SNEGSKA (reference sequence). CDR3 in amino acids: CSAHRAHEQYF. CDR3 DNA sequence: TGCAGTGCCCACAGGGCCCACGAGCAGTACTTC.

V usage is TRBV18 and J usage is TRBJ2-7; TRBD2 might be the D (5 bases). Trimming removed 2 bases from V and 4 bases from J, with 6 bases in between. Germline V gene sequence: CDR1 KGHSH, CDR2 LQKENI. This CDR3 is built from 12 residues. The CDR3 spells CASSPGGYEQYF. The CDR3 region has the DNA TGTGCCAGCTCACCAGGCGGGTACGAGCAGTACTTC.

A single count supports this clone. The chain carries TRBV11-2 and TRBJ2-7; a possible D gene is TRBD2 (5 bases). V was clipped by 1 base and J by 2 bases, with 12 bases between them. Germline V gene data show CDR1 as SGHAT and CDR2 as FQNNGV. The length of the CDR3 is 15 residues. This chain's CDR3 is CASSLGTGMAYEQYF. CDR3 sequence (DNA): TGTGCCAGCAGCTTAGGGACCGGGATGGCCTACGAGCAGTACTTC.

The J gene is TRBJ1-2, the V gene TRBV27; perhaps TRBD1 as D (5 bases). Germline assignment: CDR1 MNHEY and CDR2 SMNVEV (reference sequence). The CDR3 is 14 residues long. The ends were cut back, 4 bases at V and 8 bases at J, with 17 bases in the middle. The DNA for the CDR3 is TGTGCCAGCAGTTCGACAGCCCGGGCCGGCGGCTACACCTTC. This codes for CASSSTARAGGYTF.

The chain carries TRBV6-1 and TRBJ1-5; D might be TRBD1 (5 bases). The CDR3 is 16 amino acids. Germline-derived CDR1 and CDR2 are MNHNS and SASEGT. The V end was cut by 0 bases, the J end by 4 bases, with 13 bases between. The CDR3 loop reads CASSEAGGAGNQPQHF. CDR3 coding DNA: TGTGCCAGCAGTGAAGCGGGAGGGGCTGGGAATCAGCCCCAGCATTTT.

The chain has TRBV11-1 and TRBJ2-5; 10 bases are a match to TRBD1. Germline assignment: CDR1 SGHAT and CDR2 FQDESV (reference sequence). This CDR3 has 15 residues. With V trimmed by 5 bases and J by 4 bases, 7 bases remained unmatched. In DNA, the CDR3 is TGTGCCAGCAGCCCCGGGACAGGGGAGGGAGAGACCCAGTACTTC. Its protein product is CASSPGTGEGETQYF.